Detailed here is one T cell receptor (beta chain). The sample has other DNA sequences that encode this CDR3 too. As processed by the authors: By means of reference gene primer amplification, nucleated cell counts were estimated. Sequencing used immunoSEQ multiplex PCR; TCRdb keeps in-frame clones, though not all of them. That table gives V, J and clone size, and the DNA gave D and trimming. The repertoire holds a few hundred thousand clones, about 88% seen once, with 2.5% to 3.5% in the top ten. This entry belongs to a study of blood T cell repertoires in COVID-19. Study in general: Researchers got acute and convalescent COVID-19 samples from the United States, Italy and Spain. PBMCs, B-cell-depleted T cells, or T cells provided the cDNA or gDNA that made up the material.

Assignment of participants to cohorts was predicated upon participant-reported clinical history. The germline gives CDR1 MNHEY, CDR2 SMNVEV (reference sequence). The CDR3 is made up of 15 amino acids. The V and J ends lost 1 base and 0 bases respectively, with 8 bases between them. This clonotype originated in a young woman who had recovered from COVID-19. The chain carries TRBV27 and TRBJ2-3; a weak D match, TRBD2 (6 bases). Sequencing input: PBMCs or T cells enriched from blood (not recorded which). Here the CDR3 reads CASSLLAASTDTQYF. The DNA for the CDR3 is TGTGCCAGCAGTTTATTAGCGGCCAGCACAGATACGCAGTATTTT.